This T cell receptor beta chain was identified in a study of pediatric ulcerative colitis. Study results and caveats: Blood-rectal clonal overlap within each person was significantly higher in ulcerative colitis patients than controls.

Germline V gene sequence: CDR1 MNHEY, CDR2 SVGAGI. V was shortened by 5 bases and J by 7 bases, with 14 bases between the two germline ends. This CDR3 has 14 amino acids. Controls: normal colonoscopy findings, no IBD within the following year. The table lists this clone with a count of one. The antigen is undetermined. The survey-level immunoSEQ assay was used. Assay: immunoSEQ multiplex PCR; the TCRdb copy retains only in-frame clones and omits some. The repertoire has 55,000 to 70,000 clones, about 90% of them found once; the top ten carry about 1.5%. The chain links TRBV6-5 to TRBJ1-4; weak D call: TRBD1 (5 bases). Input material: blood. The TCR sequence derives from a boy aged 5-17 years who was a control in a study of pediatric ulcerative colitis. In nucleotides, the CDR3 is TGTGCCAGCAGTGGGGACGGGCAGGTTGAAAAACTGTTTTTT. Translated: CASSGDGQVEKLFF.